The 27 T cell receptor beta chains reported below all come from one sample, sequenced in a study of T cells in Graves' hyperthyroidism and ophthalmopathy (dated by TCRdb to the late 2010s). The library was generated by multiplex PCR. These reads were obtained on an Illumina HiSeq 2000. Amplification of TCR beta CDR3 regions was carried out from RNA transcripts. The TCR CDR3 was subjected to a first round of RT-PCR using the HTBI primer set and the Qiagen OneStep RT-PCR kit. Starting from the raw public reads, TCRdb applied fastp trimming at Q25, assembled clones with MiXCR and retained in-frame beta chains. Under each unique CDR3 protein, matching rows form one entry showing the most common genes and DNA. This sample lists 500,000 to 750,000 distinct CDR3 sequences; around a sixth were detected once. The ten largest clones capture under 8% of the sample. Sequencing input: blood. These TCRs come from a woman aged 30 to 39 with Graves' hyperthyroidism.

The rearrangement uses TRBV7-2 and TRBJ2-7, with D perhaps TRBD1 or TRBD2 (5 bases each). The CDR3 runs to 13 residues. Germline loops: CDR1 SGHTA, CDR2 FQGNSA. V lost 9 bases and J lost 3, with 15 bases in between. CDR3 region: CASMPRDDYEQYF. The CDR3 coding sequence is TGTGCCAGTATGCCAAGGGACGACTACGAGCAGTACTTC.

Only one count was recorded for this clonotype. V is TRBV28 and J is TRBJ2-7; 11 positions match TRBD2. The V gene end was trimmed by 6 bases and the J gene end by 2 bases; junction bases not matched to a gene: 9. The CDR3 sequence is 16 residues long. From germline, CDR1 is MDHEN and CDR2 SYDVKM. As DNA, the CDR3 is TGTGCCAGCAGCGGAACCGGGACTAGCGGAGCCTACGAGCAGTACTTC. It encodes CASSGTGTSGAYEQYF. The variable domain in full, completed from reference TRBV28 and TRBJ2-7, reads DVKVTQSSRYLVKRTGEKVFLECVQDMDHENMFWYRQDPGLGLRLIYFSYDVKMKEKGDIPEGYSVSREKKERFSLILESASTNQTSMYLCASSGTGTSGAYEQYFGPGTRLTVT.

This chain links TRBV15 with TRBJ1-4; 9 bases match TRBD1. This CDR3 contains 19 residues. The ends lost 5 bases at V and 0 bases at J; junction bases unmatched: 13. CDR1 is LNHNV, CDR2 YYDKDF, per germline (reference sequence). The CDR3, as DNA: TGTGCCACCAGCTTCCGGACAGGGGCCATCAGGGCAACTAATGAAAAACTGTTTTTT. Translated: CATSFRTGAIRATNEKLFF.

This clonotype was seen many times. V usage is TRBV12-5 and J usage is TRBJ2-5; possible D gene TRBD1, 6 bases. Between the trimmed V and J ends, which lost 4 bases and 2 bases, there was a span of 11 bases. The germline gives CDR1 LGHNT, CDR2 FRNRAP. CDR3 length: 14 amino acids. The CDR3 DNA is TGTGCTAGTGGTTCATCGCAGGGGCAAGAGACCCAGTACTTC. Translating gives CASGSSQGQETQYF.

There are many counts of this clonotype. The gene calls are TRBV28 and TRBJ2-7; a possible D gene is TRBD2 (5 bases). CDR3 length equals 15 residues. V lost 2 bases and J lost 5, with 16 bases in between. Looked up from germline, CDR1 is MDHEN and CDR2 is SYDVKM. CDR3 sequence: CASSLRVGRSHEQYF. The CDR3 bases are TGTGCCAGCAGTTTACGGGTAGGGAGAAGCCACGAGCAGTACTTC.

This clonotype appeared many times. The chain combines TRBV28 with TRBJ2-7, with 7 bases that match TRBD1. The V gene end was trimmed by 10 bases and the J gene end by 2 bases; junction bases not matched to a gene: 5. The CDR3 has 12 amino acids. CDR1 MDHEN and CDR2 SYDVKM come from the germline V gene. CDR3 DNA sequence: TGTGCCACCCATACAGGGGCCTACGAGCAGTACTTC. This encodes CATHTGAYEQYF.

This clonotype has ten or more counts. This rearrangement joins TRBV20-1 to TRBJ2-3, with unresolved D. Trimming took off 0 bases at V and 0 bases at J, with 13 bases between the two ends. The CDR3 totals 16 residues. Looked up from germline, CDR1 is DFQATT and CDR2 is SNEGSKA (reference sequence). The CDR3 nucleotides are TGCAGTGCTAGAGATCCGGATAGTTCTAGCACAGATACGCAGTATTTT. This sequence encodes CSARDPDSSSTDTQYF.

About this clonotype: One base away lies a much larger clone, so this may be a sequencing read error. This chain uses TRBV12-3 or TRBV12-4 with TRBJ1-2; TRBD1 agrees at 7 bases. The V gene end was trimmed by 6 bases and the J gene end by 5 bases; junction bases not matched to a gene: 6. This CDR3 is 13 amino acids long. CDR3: CASSRDRLYGYTF. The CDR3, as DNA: TGTGCCAGCAGCCGGGACAGATTGTATGGCTACACCTTC.

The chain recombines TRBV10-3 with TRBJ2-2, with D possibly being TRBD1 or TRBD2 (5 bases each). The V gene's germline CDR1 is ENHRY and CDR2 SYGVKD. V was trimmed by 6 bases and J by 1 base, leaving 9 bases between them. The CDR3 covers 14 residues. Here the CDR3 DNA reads TGTGCCATCAGGGGACGGGAGAACACCGGGGAGCTGTTTTTT. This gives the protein CAIRGRENTGELFF.

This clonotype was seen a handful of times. Here the CDR3 reads CASSLGGLGTGELFF. CDR3 nucleotides: TGTGCCAGCAGTTTGGGGGGGCTCGGCACCGGGGAGCTGTTTTTT. This chain uses TRBV28 with TRBJ2-2; tentative D call: TRBD2 (7 bases). The CDR3 is made up of 15 amino acids. CDR1 MDHEN and CDR2 SYDVKM come from the germline V gene. V lost 3 bases and J 4 bases, leaving 12 bases between the germline ends.

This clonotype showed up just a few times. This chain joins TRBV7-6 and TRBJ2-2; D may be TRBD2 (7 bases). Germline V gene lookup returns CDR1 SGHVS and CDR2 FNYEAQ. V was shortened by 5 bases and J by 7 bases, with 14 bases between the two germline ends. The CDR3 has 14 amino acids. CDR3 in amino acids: CASSAGGRVGELFF. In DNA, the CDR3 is TGTGCCAGCAGCGCCGGGGGGCGAGTCGGGGAGCTGTTTTTT.

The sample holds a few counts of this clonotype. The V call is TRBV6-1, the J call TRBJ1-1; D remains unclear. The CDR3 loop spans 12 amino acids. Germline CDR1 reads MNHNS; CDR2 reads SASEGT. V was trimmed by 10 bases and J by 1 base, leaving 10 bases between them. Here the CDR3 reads CATNKGNTEAFF. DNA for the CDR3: TGTGCCACAAATAAGGGGAACACTGAAGCTTTCTTT.

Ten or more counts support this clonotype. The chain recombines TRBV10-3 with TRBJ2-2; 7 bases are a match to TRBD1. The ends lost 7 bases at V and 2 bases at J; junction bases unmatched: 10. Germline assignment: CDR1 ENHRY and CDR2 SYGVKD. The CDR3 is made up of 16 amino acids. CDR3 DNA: TGTGCCATCACCCCAAAACGACAGGGAAACACCGGGGAGCTGTTTTTT. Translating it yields CAITPKRQGNTGELFF.

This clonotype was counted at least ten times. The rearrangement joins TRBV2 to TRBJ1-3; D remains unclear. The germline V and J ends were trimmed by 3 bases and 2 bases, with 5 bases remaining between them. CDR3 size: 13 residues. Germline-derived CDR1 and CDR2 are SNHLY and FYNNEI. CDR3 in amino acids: CASSEETGNTIYF. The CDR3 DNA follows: TGTGCCAGCAGTGAGGAAACTGGAAACACCATATATTTT.

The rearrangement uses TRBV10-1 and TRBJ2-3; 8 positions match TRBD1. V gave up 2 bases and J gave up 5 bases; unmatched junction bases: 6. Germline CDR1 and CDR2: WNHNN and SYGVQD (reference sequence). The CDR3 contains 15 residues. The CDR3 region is CASSEQTGGVDTQYF. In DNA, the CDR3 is TGCGCCAGCAGTGAGCAAACAGGGGGAGTAGATACGCAGTATTTT.

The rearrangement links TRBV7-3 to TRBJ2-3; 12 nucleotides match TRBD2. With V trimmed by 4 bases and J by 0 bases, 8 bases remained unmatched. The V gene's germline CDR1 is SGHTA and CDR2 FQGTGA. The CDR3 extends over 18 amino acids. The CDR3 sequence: CASSYRLAGVRSTDTQYF. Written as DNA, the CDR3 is TGTGCCAGCAGCTACAGACTAGCGGGAGTTCGTAGCACAGATACGCAGTATTTT.

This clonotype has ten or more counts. The CDR3 nucleotides read TGTGCCAGCCGAAGAGGAGCGGGGATCACCTACGAGCAGTACTTC. It is translated as CASRRGAGITYEQYF. The gene calls are TRBV28 and TRBJ2-7; TRBD2 agrees at 7 bases. J gave up 2 bases and V 8 bases, and 12 bases lay outside the gene matches. The germline V gene encodes CDR1 MDHEN and CDR2 SYDVKM. CDR3 length: 15 residues.

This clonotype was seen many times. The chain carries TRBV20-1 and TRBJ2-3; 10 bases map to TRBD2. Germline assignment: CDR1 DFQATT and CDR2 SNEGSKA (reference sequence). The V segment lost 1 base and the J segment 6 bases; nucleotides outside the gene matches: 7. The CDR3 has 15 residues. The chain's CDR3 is CSARVLSGRGDTQYF. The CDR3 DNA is TGCAGTGCTAGAGTACTAAGCGGGAGGGGTGATACGCAGTATTTT.

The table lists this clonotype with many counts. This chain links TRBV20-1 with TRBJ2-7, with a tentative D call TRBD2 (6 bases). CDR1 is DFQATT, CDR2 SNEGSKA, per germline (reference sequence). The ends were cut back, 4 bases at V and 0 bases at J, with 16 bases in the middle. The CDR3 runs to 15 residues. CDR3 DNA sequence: TGCAGTGCTACATCCCTGGGCGGGGTCTCCTACGAGCAGTACTTC. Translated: CSATSLGGVSYEQYF.

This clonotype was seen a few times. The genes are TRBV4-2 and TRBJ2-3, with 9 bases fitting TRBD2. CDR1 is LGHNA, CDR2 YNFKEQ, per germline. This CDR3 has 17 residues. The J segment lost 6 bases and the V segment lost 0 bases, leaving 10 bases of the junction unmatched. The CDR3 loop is CASSQDNAGGPRDTQYF. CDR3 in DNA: TGTGCCAGCAGCCAAGATAACGCGGGAGGGCCTCGGGATACGCAGTATTTT.

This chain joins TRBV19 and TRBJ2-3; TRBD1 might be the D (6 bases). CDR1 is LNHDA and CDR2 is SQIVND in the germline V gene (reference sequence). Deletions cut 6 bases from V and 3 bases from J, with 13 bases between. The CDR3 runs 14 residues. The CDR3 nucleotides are TGTGCCAGTAGGACAGGATTAAATACAGATACGCAGTATTTT. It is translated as CASRTGLNTDTQYF.

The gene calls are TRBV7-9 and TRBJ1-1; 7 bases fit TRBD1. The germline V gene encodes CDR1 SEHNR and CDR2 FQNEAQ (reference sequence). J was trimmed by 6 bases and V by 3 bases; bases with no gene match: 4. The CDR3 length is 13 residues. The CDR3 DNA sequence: TGTGCCAGCAGCTTGGCAGACAGGGCTGAAGCTTTCTTT. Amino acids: CASSLADRAEAFF.

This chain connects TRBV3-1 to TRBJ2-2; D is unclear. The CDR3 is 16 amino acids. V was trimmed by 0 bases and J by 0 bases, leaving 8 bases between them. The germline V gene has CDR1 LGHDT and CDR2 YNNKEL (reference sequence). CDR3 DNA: TGTGCCAGCAGCCAAGAGATACAACCGAACACCGGGGAGCTGTTTTTT. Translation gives CASSQEIQPNTGELFF.

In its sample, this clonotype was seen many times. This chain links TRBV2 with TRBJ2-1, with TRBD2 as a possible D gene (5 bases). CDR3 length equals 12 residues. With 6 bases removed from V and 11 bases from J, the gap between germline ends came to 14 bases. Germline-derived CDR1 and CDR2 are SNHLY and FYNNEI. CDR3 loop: CASRNLAVKQFF. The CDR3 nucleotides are TGTGCCAGCAGAAATCTAGCCGTAAAGCAGTTCTTC.

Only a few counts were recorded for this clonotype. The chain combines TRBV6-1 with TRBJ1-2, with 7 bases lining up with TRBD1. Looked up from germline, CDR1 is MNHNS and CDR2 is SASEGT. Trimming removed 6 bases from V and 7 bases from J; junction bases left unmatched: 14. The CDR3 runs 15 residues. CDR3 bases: TGTGCCAGCAGGTCGACAGGGTGGAATTTTCGTGGCTACACCTTC. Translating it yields CASRSTGWNFRGYTF.

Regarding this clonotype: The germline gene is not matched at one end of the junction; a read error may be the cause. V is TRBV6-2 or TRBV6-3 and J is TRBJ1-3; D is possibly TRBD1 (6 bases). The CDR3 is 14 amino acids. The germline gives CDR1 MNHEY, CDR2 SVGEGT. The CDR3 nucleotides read TGTGCCAGCAGCTCGGGACTAGCGGGGGCCCACCAATTTTTT. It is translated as CASSSGLAGAHQFF.

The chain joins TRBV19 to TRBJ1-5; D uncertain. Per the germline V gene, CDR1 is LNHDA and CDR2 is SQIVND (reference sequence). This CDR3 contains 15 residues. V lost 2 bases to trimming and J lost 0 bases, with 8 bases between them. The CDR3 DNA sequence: TGTGCCAGTAGTATATCGGGAAATAGCAATCAGCCCCAGCATTTT. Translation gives CASSISGNSNQPQHF.